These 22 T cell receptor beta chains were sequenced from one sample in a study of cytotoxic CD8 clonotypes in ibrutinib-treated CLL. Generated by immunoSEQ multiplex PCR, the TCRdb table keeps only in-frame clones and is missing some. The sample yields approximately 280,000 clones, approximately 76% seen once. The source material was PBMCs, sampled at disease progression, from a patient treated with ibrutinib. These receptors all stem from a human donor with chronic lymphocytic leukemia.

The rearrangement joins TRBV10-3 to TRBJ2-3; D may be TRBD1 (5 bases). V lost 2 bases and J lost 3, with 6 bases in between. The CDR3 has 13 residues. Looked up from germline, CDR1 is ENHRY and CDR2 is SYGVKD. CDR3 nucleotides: TGTGCCATCAGTGAGGACAGTACAGATACGCAGTATTTT. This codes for CAISEDSTDTQYF.

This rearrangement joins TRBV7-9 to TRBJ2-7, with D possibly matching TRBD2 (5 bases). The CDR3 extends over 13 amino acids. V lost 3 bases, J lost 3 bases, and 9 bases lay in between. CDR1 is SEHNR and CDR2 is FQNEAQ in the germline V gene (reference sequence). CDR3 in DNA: TGTGCCAGCAGCTTTGGAGGAAACTACGAGCAGTACTTC. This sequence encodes CASSFGGNYEQYF.

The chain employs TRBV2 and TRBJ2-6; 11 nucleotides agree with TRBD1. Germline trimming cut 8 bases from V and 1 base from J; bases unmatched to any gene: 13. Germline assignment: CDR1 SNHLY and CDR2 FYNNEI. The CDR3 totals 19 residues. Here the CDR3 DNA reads TGTGCCAGCCGATATGTGCCCGGGACAGGGGGTTCTGGGGCCAACGTCCTGACTTTC. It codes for CASRYVPGTGGSGANVLTF.

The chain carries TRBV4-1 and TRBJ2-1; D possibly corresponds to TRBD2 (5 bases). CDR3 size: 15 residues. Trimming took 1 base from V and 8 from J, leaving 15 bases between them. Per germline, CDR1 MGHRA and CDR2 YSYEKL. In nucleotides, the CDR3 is TGCGCCAGCAGCCAAGTTTACAGCGGTATCGATGAGCAGTTCTTC. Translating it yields CASSQVYSGIDEQFF.

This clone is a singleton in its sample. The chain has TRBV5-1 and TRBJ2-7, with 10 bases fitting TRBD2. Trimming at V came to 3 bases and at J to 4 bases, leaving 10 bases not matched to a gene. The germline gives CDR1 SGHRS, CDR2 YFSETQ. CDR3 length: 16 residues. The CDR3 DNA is TGCGCCAGCAGCTATACTAGCGGGATACCTTTTTACGAGCAGTACTTC. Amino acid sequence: CASSYTSGIPFYEQYF.

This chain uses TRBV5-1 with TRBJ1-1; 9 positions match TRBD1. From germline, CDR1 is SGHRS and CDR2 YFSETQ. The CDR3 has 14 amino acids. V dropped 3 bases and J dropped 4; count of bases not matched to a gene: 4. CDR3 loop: CASSWGTGTTEAFF. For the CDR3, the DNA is TGCGCCAGCAGCTGGGGGACAGGGACCACTGAAGCTTTCTTT.

The DNA of the CDR3 is TGTGCCAGCAGTTTAGCTGGGGGGCCCAATCAGCCCCAGCATTTT. This codes for CASSLAGGPNQPQHF. The chain couples TRBV28 to TRBJ1-5; D may be TRBD1 (6 bases). V lost 2 bases, J lost 3 bases, and 11 bases lay in between. Germline V gene sequence: CDR1 MDHEN, CDR2 SYDVKM. The length of the CDR3 is 15 residues. The full variable domain, completed using reference TRBV28 and TRBJ1-5, is DVKVTQSSRYLVKRTGEKVFLECVQDMDHENMFWYRQDPGLGLRLIYFSYDVKMKEKGDIPEGYSVSREKKERFSLILESASTNQTSMYLCASSLAGGPNQPQHFGDGTRLSIL.

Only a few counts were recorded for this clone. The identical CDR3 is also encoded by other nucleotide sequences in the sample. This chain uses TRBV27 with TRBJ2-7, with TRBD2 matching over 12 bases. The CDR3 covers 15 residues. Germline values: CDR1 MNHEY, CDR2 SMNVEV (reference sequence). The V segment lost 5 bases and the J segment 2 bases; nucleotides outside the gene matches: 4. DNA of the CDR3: TGTGCCAGCAGTCCCCTAGCGGGGGGGCCCTACGAGCAGTACTTC. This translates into CASSPLAGGPYEQYF.

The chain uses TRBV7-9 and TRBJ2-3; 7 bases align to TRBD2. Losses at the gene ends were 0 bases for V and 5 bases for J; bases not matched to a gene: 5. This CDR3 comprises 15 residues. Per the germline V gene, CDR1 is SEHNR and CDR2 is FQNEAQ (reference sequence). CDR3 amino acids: CASSLAGTIGDTQYF. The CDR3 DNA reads TGTGCCAGCAGCTTAGCCGGGACTATAGGAGATACGCAGTATTTT.

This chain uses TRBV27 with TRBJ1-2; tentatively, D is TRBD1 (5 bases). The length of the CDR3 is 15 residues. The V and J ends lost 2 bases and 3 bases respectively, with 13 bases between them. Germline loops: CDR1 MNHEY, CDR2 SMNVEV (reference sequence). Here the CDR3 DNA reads TGTGCCAGCAGTTTAACTGGGGGAGGTCACTATGGCTACACCTTC. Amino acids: CASSLTGGGHYGYTF.

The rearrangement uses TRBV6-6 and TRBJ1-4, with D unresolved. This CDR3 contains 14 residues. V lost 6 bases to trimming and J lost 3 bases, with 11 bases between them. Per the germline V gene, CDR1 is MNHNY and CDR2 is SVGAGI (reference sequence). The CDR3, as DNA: TGTGCCAGCAGCCCCCGAGCGGCTAATGAAAAACTGTTTTTT. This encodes CASSPRAANEKLFF.

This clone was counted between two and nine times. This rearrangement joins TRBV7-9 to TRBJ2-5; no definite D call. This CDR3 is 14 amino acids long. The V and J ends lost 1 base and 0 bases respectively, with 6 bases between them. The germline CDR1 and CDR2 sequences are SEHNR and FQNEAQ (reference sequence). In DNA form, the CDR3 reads TGTGCCAGCAGCTTAGGGGCATACCAAGAGACCCAGTACTTC. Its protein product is CASSLGAYQETQYF.

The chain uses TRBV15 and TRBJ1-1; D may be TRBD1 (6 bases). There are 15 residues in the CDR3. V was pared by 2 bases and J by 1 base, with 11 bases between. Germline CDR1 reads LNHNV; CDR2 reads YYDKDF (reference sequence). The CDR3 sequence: CATSRYRETNTEAFF. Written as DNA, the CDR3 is TGTGCCACCAGCAGATACAGGGAAACGAACACTGAAGCTTTCTTT.

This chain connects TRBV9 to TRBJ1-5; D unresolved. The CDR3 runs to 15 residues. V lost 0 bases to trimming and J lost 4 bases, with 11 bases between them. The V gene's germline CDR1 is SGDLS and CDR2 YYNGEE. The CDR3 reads CASSVGMLRNQPQHF. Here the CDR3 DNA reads TGTGCCAGCAGCGTAGGGATGCTTCGAAATCAGCCCCAGCATTTT.

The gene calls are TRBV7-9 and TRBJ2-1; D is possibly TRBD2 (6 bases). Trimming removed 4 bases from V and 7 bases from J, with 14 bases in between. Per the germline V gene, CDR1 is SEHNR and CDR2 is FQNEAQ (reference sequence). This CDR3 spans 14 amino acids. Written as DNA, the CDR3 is TGTGCCAGCAGCTGGGGGACTTGGGGGAATGAGCAGTTCTTC. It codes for CASSWGTWGNEQFF.

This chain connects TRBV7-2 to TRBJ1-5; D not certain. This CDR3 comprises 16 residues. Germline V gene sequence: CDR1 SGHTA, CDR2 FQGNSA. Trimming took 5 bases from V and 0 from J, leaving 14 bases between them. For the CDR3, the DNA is TGTGCCAGCAGCCTTATCCCTTCCTTTAGCAATCAGCCCCAGCATTTT. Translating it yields CASSLIPSFSNQPQHF. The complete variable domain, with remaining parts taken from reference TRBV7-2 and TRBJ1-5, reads GAGVSQSPSNKVTEKGKDVELRCDPISGHTALYWYRQSLGQGLEFLIYFQGNSAPDKSGLPSDRFSAERTGGSVSTLTIQRTQQEDSAVYLCASSLIPSFSNQPQHFGDGTRLSIL.

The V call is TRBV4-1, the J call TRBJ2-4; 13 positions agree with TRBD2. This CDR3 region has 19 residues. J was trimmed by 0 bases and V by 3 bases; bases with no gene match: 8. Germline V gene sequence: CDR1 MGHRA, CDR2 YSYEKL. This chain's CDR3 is CASSHLLAGGPLAKNIQYF. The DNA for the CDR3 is TGCGCCAGCAGCCACCTACTAGCGGGGGGGCCGTTAGCCAAAAACATTCAGTACTTC.

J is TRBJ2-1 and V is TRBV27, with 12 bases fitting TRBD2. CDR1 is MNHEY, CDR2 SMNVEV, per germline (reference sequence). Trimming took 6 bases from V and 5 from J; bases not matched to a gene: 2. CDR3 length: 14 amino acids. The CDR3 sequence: CASRGLAGHNEQFF. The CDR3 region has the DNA TGTGCCAGCAGGGGACTAGCGGGCCACAATGAGCAGTTCTTC.

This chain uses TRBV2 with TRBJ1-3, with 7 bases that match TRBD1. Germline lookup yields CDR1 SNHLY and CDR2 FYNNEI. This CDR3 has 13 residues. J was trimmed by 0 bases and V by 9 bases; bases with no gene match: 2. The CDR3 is CARWDSSGNTIYF. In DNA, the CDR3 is TGTGCCAGATGGGACAGCTCTGGAAACACCATATATTTT.

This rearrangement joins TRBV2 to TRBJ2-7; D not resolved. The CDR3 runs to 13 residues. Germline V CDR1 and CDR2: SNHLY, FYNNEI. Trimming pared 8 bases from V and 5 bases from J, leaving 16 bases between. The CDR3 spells CASLLTGGDEQYF. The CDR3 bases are TGTGCCAGCCTCCTCACGGGCGGCGACGAGCAGTACTTC. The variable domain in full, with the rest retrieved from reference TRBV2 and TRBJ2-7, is EPEVTQTPSHQVTQMGQEVILRCVPISNHLYFYWYRQILGQKVEFLVSFYNNEISEKSEIFDDQFSVERPDGSNFTLKIRSTKLEDSAMYFCASLLTGGDEQYFGPGTRLTVT.

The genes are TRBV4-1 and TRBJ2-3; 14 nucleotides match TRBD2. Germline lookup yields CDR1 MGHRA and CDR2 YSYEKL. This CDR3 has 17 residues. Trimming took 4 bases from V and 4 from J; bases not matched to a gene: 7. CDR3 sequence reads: CASSRGLAGVLADTQYF. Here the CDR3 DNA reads TGCGCCAGCAGCCGGGGACTAGCGGGGGTCCTCGCAGATACGCAGTATTTT.

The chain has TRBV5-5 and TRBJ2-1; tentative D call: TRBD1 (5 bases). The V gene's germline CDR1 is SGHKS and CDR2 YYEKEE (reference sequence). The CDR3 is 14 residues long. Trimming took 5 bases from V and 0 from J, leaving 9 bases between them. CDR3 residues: CASRGLPSYNEQFF. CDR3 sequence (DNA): TGTGCCAGCAGGGGGCTACCCTCCTACAATGAGCAGTTCTTC.